Below are 18 T cell receptor beta chains sequenced from a single sample in a study of T cells in Graves' hyperthyroidism and ophthalmopathy. TCR beta CDR3 regions were amplified from RNA. The HTBI primer set served for first-round RT-PCR of the TCR CDR3. Each CDR3 protein gets one entry after TCRdb re-called the multiplex PCR reads with MiXCR. The sample has under 450,000 distinct CDR3 sequences; less than 20% are singletons. Sample: blood. The receptors shown here come from a young woman with Graves' hyperthyroidism.

This clonotype has ten or more counts. This chain connects TRBV15 to TRBJ2-1, with TRBD2 matching over 7 bases. Germline V gene sequence: CDR1 LNHNV, CDR2 YYDKDF (reference sequence). This CDR3 spans 16 amino acids. The trim removed 0 bases at V and 7 bases at J, leaving 9 bases unmatched. The CDR3 sequence is CATSREGGSNGNEQFF. The CDR3 nucleotides read TGTGCCACCAGCAGAGAAGGCGGGAGTAACGGAAATGAGCAGTTCTTC. The variable domain in full, with the rest retrieved from reference TRBV15 and TRBJ2-1, is DAMVIQNPRYQVTQFGKPVTLSCSQTLNHNVMYWYQQKSSQAPKLLFHYYDKDFNNEADTPDNFQSRRPNTSFCFLDIRSPGLGDTAMYLCATSREGGSNGNEQFFGPGTRLTVL.

The V call is TRBV6-2 or TRBV6-3, the J call TRBJ2-7; a possible D gene is TRBD1 (6 bases). Looked up from germline, CDR1 is MNHEY and CDR2 is SVGEGT. This CDR3 has 15 amino acids. Trimming took 2 bases from V and 2 from J, leaving 13 bases between them. DNA for the CDR3: TGTGCCAGCAGTTACGAGGGGGATTACCCCTACGAGCAGTACTTC. Protein product: CASSYEGDYPYEQYF.

This clonotype was observed a few times. The chain employs TRBV5-6 and TRBJ2-3; 10 bases map to TRBD2. Germline V lookup: CDR1 SGHDT, CDR2 YYEEEE. With V trimmed by 5 bases and J by 5 bases, 8 bases remained unmatched. The length of the CDR3 is 15 residues. In DNA form, the CDR3 reads TGTGCCAGCAGTACAGAACTAGCGGGACTAGATACGCAGTATTTT. Protein: CASSTELAGLDTQYF.

This clonotype was recorded many times. The J gene is TRBJ2-2, the V gene TRBV12-3 or TRBV12-4; 10 nucleotides match TRBD1. The CDR3 runs to 14 residues. Trimming at V came to 6 bases and at J to 8 bases, leaving 6 bases not matched to a gene. CDR3 amino acids: CASRAGQGMGELFF. The CDR3 nucleotides are TGTGCCAGCAGGGCGGGACAGGGGATGGGGGAGCTGTTTTTT.

This clonotype was seen many times. J is TRBJ2-5 and V is TRBV5-5; TRBD1 aligns across 8 bases. The CDR3 runs 15 residues. V shed 2 bases and J 4 bases; nucleotides not matched to a gene: 7. Germline CDR1 is SGHKS and CDR2 is YYEKEE (reference sequence). The CDR3 nucleotides read TGTGCCAGCAGCTTCGGGGACAGGTTGAGAGAGACCCAGTACTTC. It yields the protein CASSFGDRLRETQYF.

The CDR3 here is CATSRGSGGRNQPQHF. The DNA of the CDR3 is TGTGCCACCAGCAGAGGGAGCGGGGGCCGGAATCAGCCCCAGCATTTT. The chain joins TRBV15 to TRBJ1-5, with a weak D call TRBD1 (6 bases). Germline-derived CDR1 and CDR2 are LNHNV and YYDKDF (reference sequence). The CDR3 extends over 16 amino acids. V was trimmed by 1 base and J by 4 bases, leaving 14 bases between them.

The chain combines TRBV6-5 with TRBJ2-1; 7 bases are a match to TRBD2. CDR1 is MNHEY and CDR2 is SVGAGI in the germline V gene. The CDR3 runs to 15 residues. Trimming at V came to 0 bases and at J to 3 bases, leaving 2 bases not matched to a gene. CDR3 amino acids: CASSYSGGIYNEQFF. The CDR3 nucleotides read TGTGCCAGCAGTTACTCGGGGGGGATCTACAATGAGCAGTTCTTC.

This clonotype came up many times. The chain joins TRBV29-1 to TRBJ1-1; no clear D. The germline gives CDR1 SQVTM, CDR2 ANQGSEA. This CDR3 contains 14 residues. V lost 4 bases and J lost 7, with 19 bases in between. The CDR3 nucleotides read TGCAGCGTTGCCCATACAGAATCCAATGGTGAAGCTTTCTTT. Its protein product is CSVAHTESNGEAFF.

This clonotype was seen ten or more times. The V gene is TRBV3-1, the J gene TRBJ1-5; D not resolved. V was trimmed by 4 bases and J by 2 bases, leaving 9 bases between them. Germline V gives CDR1 LGHDT, CDR2 YNNKEL (reference sequence). CDR3 size: 14 residues. The CDR3 is CASSPFGGNQPQHF. The CDR3 bases are TGTGCCAGCAGCCCCTTTGGTGGCAATCAGCCCCAGCATTTT.

Only a few counts were recorded for this clonotype. This chain links TRBV5-1 with TRBJ2-3, with D maybe TRBD1 (6 bases). Germline V lookup: CDR1 SGHRS, CDR2 YFSETQ. The V end was cut by 7 bases, the J end by 2 bases, with 17 bases between. The CDR3 runs to 15 residues. The CDR3 region is CASAKDRADTDTQYF. CDR3 DNA: TGCGCCAGCGCGAAGGACAGAGCCGACACAGATACGCAGTATTTT.

This clonotype was counted at least ten times. V is TRBV27 and J is TRBJ1-1; D is uncertain. Trimming shortened V by 5 bases and J by 2 bases, and 12 bases separated the two germline ends. Germline loops: CDR1 MNHEY, CDR2 SMNVEV (reference sequence). There are 14 residues in the CDR3. DNA of the CDR3: TGTGCCAGCAGTCCGTGGGCGGGCAACACTGAAGCTTTCTTT. Its protein is CASSPWAGNTEAFF.

As regards this clonotype: Relative to the germline gene, one junction end is altered; a read error may explain this. The rearrangement links TRBV10-1 to TRBJ2-2, with a possible D match to TRBD2 (7 bases). The CDR3 covers 16 residues. Germline CDR1 reads WNHNN; CDR2 reads SYGVQD (reference sequence). CDR3 in DNA: TGCGCCAGCAGTGGACAGACCGCGGGGGCCACCGGGAAGCTGTTTTTT. Protein: CASSGQTAGATGKLFF.

By share, this clonotype ranks as medium-sized. CDR3 loop: CSASRSGPEQFF. CDR3 nucleotides: TGCAGTGCTAGTCGTTCGGGGCCTGAGCAGTTCTTC. The genes are TRBV20-1 and TRBJ2-1; either TRBD1 or TRBD2 may supply D (5 bases each). Germline loops: CDR1 DFQATT, CDR2 SNEGSKA (reference sequence). This CDR3 is built from 12 residues. V lost 3 bases and J lost 9, with 12 bases in between.

The chain is built from TRBV9 and TRBJ2-2; maybe TRBD2 (6 bases). Trimming took off 4 bases at V and 5 bases at J, with 12 bases between the two ends. Germline CDR1 and CDR2: SGDLS and YYNGEE. The length of the CDR3 is 14 residues. The CDR3 region is CASSIGGLTGELFF. CDR3 bases: TGTGCCAGCAGCATCGGGGGACTTACCGGGGAGCTGTTTTTT.

This sequence joins TRBV5-1 and TRBJ1-1, with D unresolved. Trimming removed 2 bases from V and 3 bases from J, with 17 bases in between. This CDR3 is 16 amino acids long. From germline, CDR1 is SGHRS and CDR2 YFSETQ. The CDR3 region is CASSFKRQYADTEAFF. The CDR3 DNA reads as TGCGCCAGCAGCTTTAAGCGTCAGTATGCAGACACTGAAGCTTTCTTT. The full variable domain, with the rest looked up from reference TRBV5-1 and TRBJ1-1, is KAGVTQTPRYLIKTRGQQVTLSCSPISGHRSVSWYQQTPGQGLQFLFEYFSETQRNKGNFPGRFSGRQFSNSRSEMNVSTLELGDSALYLCASSFKRQYADTEAFFGQGTRLTVV.

The chain combines TRBV20-1 with TRBJ1-5; 8 nucleotides match TRBD1. This CDR3 spans 13 amino acids. Germline values: CDR1 DFQATT, CDR2 SNEGSKA (reference sequence). V dropped 4 bases and J dropped 6; count of bases not matched to a gene: 5. The CDR3 DNA sequence: TGCAGTGCTAAGACAGGGGTTACTCAGCCCCAGCATTTT. It codes for CSAKTGVTQPQHF.

This clonotype was detected a few times. DNA of the CDR3: TGTGCCATCACTCCGGACAGGGGTGCCTACGAGCAGTACTTC. Protein: CAITPDRGAYEQYF. The chain links TRBV10-3 to TRBJ2-7; 9 nucleotides match TRBD1. The CDR3 loop spans 14 amino acids. V lost 7 bases to trimming and J lost 2 bases; unmatched junction nucleotides: 6. The germline CDR1 and CDR2 sequences are ENHRY and SYGVKD.

V gene TRBV24-1 combines with J gene TRBJ2-3; TRBD2 agrees at 8 bases. With V trimmed by 4 bases and J by 2 bases, 10 bases remained unmatched. CDR3 size: 17 residues. Germline V gene sequence: CDR1 KGHDR, CDR2 SFDVKD. The CDR3 DNA follows: TGTGCCACCAGTGACCTTCGGGGGGGACTAACCACAGATACGCAGTATTTT. It yields the protein CATSDLRGGLTTDTQYF.